This TCR beta chain was captured by sequencing in a study of PD-L1 blockade in urothelial cancer. Looking at the study overall: When blood samples were assessed, the median T cell count was about 130,000.

Here immunoSEQ multiplex PCR was the method, and the copy in TCRdb shows in-frame clones only, minus some. In the table there are 130,000 or so clones, about 88% of which are singletons. Time point noted: pretreatment peripheral blood. This receptor was obtained from a man in his fifties with urothelial cancer. Sequencing was performed on PBMCs, taken around atezolizumab (anti-PD-L1) treatment.

CDR3 protein: CASSPRAGPYNEQFF. In DNA form, the CDR3 reads TGCGCCAGCAGCCCACGAGCGGGACCATACAATGAGCAGTTCTTC. J is TRBJ2-1 and V is TRBV5-1, with 7 bases fitting TRBD2. The CDR3 loop spans 15 amino acids. In germline, CDR1 is SGHRS, CDR2 YFSETQ. The V gene end was trimmed by 4 bases and the J gene end by 4 bases; junction bases not matched to a gene: 8. The entire variable domain, with the rest obtained from reference TRBV5-1 and TRBJ2-1, is as follows: KAGVTQTPRYLIKTRGQQVTLSCSPISGHRSVSWYQQTPGQGLQFLFEYFSETQRNKGNFPGRFSGRQFSNSRSEMNVSTLELGDSALYLCASSPRAGPYNEQFFGPGTRLTVL.